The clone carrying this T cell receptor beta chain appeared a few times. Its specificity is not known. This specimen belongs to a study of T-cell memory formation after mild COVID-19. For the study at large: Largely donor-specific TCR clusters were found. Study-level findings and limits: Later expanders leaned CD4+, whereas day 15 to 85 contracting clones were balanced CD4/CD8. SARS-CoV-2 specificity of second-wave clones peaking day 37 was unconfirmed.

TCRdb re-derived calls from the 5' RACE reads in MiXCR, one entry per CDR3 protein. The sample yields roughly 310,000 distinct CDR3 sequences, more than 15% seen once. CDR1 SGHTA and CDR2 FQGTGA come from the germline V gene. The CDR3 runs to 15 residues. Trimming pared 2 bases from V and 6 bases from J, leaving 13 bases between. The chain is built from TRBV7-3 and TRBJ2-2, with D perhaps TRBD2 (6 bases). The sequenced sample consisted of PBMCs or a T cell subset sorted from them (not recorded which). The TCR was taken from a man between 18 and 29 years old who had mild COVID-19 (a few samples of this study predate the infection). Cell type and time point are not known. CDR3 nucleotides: TGTGCCAGCAGCTTACGGCCGAGGGAGGCCGGGGAGCTGTTTTTT. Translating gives CASSLRPREAGELFF.